The rows below give T cell receptor beta chains drawn from one sample of a study of identifying expanded T cells in peripheral blood. This table comes from immunoSEQ multiplex PCR, and its TCRdb copy is limited to in-frame clones, with some not included. The sample holds around 85,000 clones, more than 75% seen once. Sequences were obtained from blood. These receptors were obtained from a person between 18 and 75 years old in good health. CDR3s include the opening cysteine and the closing phenylalanine or tryptophan. Fields, in order: J gene, clone size, V gene, D gene, CDR3 length, CDR3 DNA, CDR3 protein. A D gene is named only where the DNA matches it firmly. Not every row has a clone size; where given, it reads once, few, many or a size class.

j_call: TRBJ2-5
clone_size: NA
v_call: TRBV12-5
d_call: NA
cdr3_length: 14
cdr3_nt: TGTGCTAGTGGTATCGGAGGGGCTGAAGAGACCCAGTACTTC
cdr3_aa: CASGIGGAEETQYF

j_call: TRBJ2-1
clone_size: NA
v_call: TRBV9
d_call: TRBD1
cdr3_length: 18
cdr3_nt: TGTGCCAGCAGCGCCCCCCGGCGACAGGGACACTCCTACAATGAGCAGTTCTTC
cdr3_aa: CASSAPRRQGHSYNEQFF

j_call: TRBJ1-6
clone_size: few
v_call: TRBV5-4
d_call: NA
cdr3_length: 12
cdr3_nt: TGTGCCACTTCTCCTGGTAATTCACCCCTCCACTTT
cdr3_aa: CATSPGNSPLHF

j_call: TRBJ2-7
clone_size: few
v_call: TRBV4-3
d_call: NA
cdr3_length: 15
cdr3_nt: TGCGCCAGCAGCCAAGGGACAGAGCACTACTACGAGCAGTACTTC
cdr3_aa: CASSQGTEHYYEQYF

j_call: TRBJ1-2
clone_size: NA
v_call: TRBV7-9
d_call: NA
cdr3_length: 14
cdr3_nt: TGTGCCAGCAGAGAGGGGACGGCTAACTATGGCTACACCTTC
cdr3_aa: CASREGTANYGYTF

j_call: TRBJ1-5
clone_size: NA
v_call: TRBV19
d_call: TRBD1
cdr3_length: 14
cdr3_nt: TGTGCCAGTAGTCTACAGGGGGCGGATCAGCCCCAGCATTTT
cdr3_aa: CASSLQGADQPQHF

j_call: TRBJ2-1
clone_size: NA
v_call: TRBV7-9
d_call: NA
cdr3_length: 16
cdr3_nt: TGTGCCAGCAGCAAATACACCGGGACTCTTTCGGATGAGCAGTTCTTC
cdr3_aa: CASSKYTGTLSDEQFF

j_call: TRBJ1-2
clone_size: NA
v_call: TRBV10-3
d_call: TRBD1
cdr3_length: 14
cdr3_nt: TGTGCCATCAGTGAGGACAGGGGCCGCTATGGCTACACCTTC
cdr3_aa: CAISEDRGRYGYTF

j_call: TRBJ1-3
clone_size: NA
v_call: TRBV18
d_call: NA
cdr3_length: 15
cdr3_nt: TGTGCCAGCTCACCAATCAGACAGCCTGGAAACACCATATATTTT
cdr3_aa: CASSPIRQPGNTIYF

j_call: TRBJ2-7
clone_size: NA
v_call: TRBV7-2
d_call: TRBD1
cdr3_length: 14
cdr3_nt: TGTGCCAGCAGCCCCCGGACAGGCTACTACGAGCAGTACTTC
cdr3_aa: CASSPRTGYYEQYF

j_call: TRBJ2-7
clone_size: NA
v_call: TRBV2
d_call: NA
cdr3_length: 11
cdr3_nt: TGTGCCAGCCGCCTCTCCTACGAGCAGTACTTC
cdr3_aa: CASRLSYEQYF

j_call: TRBJ2-7
clone_size: NA
v_call: TRBV7-6
d_call: TRBD2
cdr3_length: 15
cdr3_nt: TGTGCCAGCTCCCGCCGGGGGGGCCCCGGATACGAGCAGTACTTC
cdr3_aa: CASSRRGGPGYEQYF

j_call: TRBJ2-1
clone_size: NA
v_call: TRBV9
d_call: TRBD2
cdr3_length: 15
cdr3_nt: TGTGCCAGCAGCGCGGGCACTAGCGGGGACAATGAGCAGTTCTTC
cdr3_aa: CASSAGTSGDNEQFF

j_call: TRBJ1-1
clone_size: NA
v_call: TRBV7-8
d_call: TRBD1
cdr3_length: 15
cdr3_nt: TGTGCCAGCAGCCGGTCAGGGGGACTGAACACTGAAGCTTTCTTT
cdr3_aa: CASSRSGGLNTEAFF

j_call: TRBJ2-7
clone_size: NA
v_call: TRBV30
d_call: TRBD1
cdr3_length: 14
cdr3_nt: TGTGCCTGGGGACAGGGGGCGCTTGATTACGAGCAGTACTTC
cdr3_aa: CAWGQGALDYEQYF

j_call: TRBJ1-1
clone_size: NA
v_call: TRBV18
d_call: TRBD1
cdr3_length: 16
cdr3_nt: TGTGCCAGCTCATTGATGGCCCCACAGGGGATGATTGAAGCTTTCTTT
cdr3_aa: CASSLMAPQGMIEAFF

j_call: TRBJ1-5
clone_size: NA
v_call: TRBV6-5
d_call: NA
cdr3_length: 13
cdr3_nt: TGTGCCAGCAGTTATATGGAGAATCAGCCCCAGCATTTT
cdr3_aa: CASSYMENQPQHF

j_call: TRBJ2-2
clone_size: few
v_call: TRBV19
d_call: TRBD1
cdr3_length: 16
cdr3_nt: TGTGCCAGTAGTATATTGGGACAGGGGAACACCGGGGAGCTGTTTTTT
cdr3_aa: CASSILGQGNTGELFF

j_call: TRBJ1-4
clone_size: NA
v_call: TRBV5-8
d_call: NA
cdr3_length: 15
cdr3_nt: TGTGCCAGCAGCTCTGACTCCGGGGCGGGTGAAAAACTGTTTTTT
cdr3_aa: CASSSDSGAGEKLFF

j_call: TRBJ1-2
clone_size: NA
v_call: TRBV30
d_call: NA
cdr3_length: 12
cdr3_nt: TGTGCCTGGACAAGAGGGGCGCACGGCTACACCTTC
cdr3_aa: CAWTRGAHGYTF

j_call: TRBJ2-3
clone_size: NA
v_call: TRBV7-2
d_call: TRBD2
cdr3_length: 15
cdr3_nt: TGTGCCAGCACGGGGGGGACGGGGGTGATAGATACGCAGTATTTT
cdr3_aa: CASTGGTGVIDTQYF

j_call: TRBJ1-2
clone_size: NA
v_call: TRBV19
d_call: TRBD1
cdr3_length: 14
cdr3_nt: TGTGCCAGTAGCATCACCGGGACAGGCTATGGCTACACCTTC
cdr3_aa: CASSITGTGYGYTF

j_call: TRBJ1-4
clone_size: NA
v_call: TRBV2
d_call: NA
cdr3_length: 14
cdr3_nt: TGTGCCAGCAGTGAGCAGACCTTTAATGAAAAACTGTTTTTT
cdr3_aa: CASSEQTFNEKLFF

j_call: TRBJ2-1
clone_size: NA
v_call: TRBV7-2
d_call: NA
cdr3_length: 12
cdr3_nt: TGTGCCAGCAGCTTTGGGTTGGGTGAGCAGTTCTTC
cdr3_aa: CASSFGLGEQFF

j_call: TRBJ1-5
clone_size: NA
v_call: TRBV21-1
d_call: NA
cdr3_length: 14
cdr3_nt: TGTGCCAGCAGCAAAGTCAGGACAAATCAGCCCCAGCATTTT
cdr3_aa: CASSKVRTNQPQHF

j_call: TRBJ2-5
clone_size: NA
v_call: TRBV5-1
d_call: NA
cdr3_length: 15
cdr3_nt: TGCGCCAGCAGCATAACAGGGGACTTCCAAGAGACCCAGTACTTC
cdr3_aa: CASSITGDFQETQYF

j_call: TRBJ2-3
clone_size: few
v_call: TRBV29-1
d_call: NA
cdr3_length: 15
cdr3_nt: TGCAGCGTTGTAACACCTCAAAGGGGCACAGATACGCAGTATTTT
cdr3_aa: CSVVTPQRGTDTQYF

j_call: TRBJ2-7
clone_size: NA
v_call: TRBV7-6
d_call: TRBD2
cdr3_length: 13
cdr3_nt: TGTGCCAGCAGTCCCGGACTAGCTAGCGAGCAGTACTTC
cdr3_aa: CASSPGLASEQYF

j_call: TRBJ1-3
clone_size: NA
v_call: TRBV28
d_call: NA
cdr3_length: 14
cdr3_nt: TGTGCCAGCAGTTCCCCAGGGGCTGGAAACACCATATATTTT
cdr3_aa: CASSSPGAGNTIYF